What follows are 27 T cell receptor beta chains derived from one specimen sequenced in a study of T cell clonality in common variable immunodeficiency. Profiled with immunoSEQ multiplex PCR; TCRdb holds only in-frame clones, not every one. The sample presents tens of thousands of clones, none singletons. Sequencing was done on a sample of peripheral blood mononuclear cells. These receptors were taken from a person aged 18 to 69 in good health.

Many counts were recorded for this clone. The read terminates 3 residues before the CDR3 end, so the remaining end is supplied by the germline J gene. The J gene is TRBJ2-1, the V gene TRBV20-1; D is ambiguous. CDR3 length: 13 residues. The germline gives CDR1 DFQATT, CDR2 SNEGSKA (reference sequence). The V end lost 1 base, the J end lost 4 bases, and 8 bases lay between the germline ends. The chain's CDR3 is CSARVAEYNEQFF. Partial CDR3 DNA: TGCAGTGCTAGAGTGGCGGAATACAATGAG.

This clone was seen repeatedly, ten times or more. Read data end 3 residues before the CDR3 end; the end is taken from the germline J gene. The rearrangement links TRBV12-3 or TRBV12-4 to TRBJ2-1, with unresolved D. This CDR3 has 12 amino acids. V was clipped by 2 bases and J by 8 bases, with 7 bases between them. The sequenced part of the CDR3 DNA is TGTGCCAGCAGTTTATCGGTTTATGAG. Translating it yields CASSLSVYE. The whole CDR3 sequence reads CASSLSVYEQFF.

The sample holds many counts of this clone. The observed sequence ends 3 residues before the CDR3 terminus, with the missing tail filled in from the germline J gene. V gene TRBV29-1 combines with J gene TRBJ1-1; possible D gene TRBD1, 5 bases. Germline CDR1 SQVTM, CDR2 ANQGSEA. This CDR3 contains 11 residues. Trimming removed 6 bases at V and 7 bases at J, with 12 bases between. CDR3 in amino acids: CSVWTPYEAFF. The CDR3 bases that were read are TGCAGCGTGTGGACACCCTATGAA.

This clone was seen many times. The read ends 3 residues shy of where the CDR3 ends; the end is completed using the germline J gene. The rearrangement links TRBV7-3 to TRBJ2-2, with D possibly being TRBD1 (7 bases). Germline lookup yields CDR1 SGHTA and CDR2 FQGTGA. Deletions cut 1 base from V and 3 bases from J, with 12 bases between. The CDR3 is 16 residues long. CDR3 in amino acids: CASSLSGGGYTGELFF. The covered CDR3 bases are TGTGCCAGCAGCTTAAGTGGAGGGGGCTACACCGGGGAG.

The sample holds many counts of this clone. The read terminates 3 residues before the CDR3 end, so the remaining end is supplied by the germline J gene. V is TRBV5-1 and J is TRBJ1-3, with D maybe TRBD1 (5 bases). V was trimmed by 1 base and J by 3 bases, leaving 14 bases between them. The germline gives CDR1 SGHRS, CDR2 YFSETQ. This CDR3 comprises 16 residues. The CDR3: CASSLKRGLSGNTIYF. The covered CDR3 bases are TGCGCCAGCAGCTTGAAGAGGGGCCTGAGTGGAAACACC.

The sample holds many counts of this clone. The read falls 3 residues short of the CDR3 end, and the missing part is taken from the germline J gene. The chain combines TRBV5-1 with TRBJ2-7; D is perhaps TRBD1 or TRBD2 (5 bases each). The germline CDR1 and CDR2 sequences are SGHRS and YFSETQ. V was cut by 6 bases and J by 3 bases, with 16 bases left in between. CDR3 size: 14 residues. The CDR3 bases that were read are TGCGCCAGCACAGATCGGGATAGGGGCTACGAG. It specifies CASTDRDRGYE. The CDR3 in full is CASTDRDRGYEQYF. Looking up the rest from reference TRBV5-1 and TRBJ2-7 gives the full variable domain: KAGVTQTPRYLIKTRGQQVTLSCSPISGHRSVSWYQQTPGQGLQFLFEYFSETQRNKGNFPGRFSGRQFSNSRSEMNVSTLELGDSALYLCASTDRDRGYEQYFGPGTRLTVT.

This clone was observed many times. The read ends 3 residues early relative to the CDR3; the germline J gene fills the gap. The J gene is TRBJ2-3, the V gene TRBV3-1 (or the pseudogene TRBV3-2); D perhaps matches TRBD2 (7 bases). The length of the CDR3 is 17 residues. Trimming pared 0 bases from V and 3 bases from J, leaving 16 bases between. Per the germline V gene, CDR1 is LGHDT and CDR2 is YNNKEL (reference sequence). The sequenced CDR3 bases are TGTGCCAGCAGCCAAGATGTTCGGGGGGCGAGAACAGATACG. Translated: CASSQDVRGARTDT. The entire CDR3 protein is CASSQDVRGARTDTQYF.

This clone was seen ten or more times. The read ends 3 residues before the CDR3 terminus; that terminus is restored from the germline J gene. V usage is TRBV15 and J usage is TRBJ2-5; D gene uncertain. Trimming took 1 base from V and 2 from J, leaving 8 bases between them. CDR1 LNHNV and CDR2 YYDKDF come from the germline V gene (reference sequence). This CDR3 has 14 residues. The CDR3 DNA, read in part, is TGTGCCACCAGCAGAGGACACCCACAAGAGACC. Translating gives CATSRGHPQET. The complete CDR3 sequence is CATSRGHPQETQYF. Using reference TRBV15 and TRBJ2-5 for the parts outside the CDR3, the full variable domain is DAMVIQNPRYQVTQFGKPVTLSCSQTLNHNVMYWYQQKSSQAPKLLFHYYDKDFNNEADTPDNFQSRRPNTSFCFLDIRSPGLGDTAMYLCATSRGHPQETQYFGPGTRLLVL.

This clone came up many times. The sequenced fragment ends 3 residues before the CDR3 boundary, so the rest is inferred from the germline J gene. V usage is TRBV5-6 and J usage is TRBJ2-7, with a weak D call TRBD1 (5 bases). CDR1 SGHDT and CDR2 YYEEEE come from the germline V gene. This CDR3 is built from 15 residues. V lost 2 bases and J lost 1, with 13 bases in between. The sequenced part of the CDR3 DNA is TGTGCCAGCAGCTTACAAGGGGATCGATCCTACGAG. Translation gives CASSLQGDRSYE. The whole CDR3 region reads CASSLQGDRSYEQYF.

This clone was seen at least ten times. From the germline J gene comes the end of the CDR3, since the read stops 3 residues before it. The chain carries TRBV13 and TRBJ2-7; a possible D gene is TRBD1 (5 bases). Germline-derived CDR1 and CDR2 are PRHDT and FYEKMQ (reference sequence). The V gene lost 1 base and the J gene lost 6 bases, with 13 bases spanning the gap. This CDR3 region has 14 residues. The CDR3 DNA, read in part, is TGTGCCAGCAGCTTAGACTTTCAGGGATTCGAG. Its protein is CASSLDFQGFE. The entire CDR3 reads CASSLDFQGFEQYF.

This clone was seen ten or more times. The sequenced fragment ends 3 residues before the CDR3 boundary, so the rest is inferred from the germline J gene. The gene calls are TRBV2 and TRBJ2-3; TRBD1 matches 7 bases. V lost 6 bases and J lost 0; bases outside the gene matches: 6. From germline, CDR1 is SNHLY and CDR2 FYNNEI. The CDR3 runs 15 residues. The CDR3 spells CASRPGQSSTDTQYF. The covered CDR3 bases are TGTGCCAGCAGGCCGGGACAGTCTAGCACAGATACG.

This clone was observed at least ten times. This CDR3 reads CASSKPGQGRTGELFF. The CDR3 DNA, read in part, is TGCGCCAGCAGCAAACCGGGACAGGGGCGCACCGGGGAG. This chain connects TRBV5-1 to TRBJ2-2; the match to TRBD1 covers 10 bases. Sequencing ends 3 residues short of the CDR3 end; the germline J gene provides the rest. This CDR3 region has 16 residues. Germline lookup yields CDR1 SGHRS and CDR2 YFSETQ. The trim removed 4 bases at V and 4 bases at J, leaving 7 bases unmatched.

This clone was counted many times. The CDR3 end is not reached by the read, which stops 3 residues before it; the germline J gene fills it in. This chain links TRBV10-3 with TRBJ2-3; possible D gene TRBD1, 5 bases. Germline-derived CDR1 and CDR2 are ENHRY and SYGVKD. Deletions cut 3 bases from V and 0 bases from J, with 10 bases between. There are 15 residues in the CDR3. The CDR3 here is CAISDLSGSTDTQYF. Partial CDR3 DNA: TGTGCCATCAGTGATCTTTCAGGGAGCACAGATACG.

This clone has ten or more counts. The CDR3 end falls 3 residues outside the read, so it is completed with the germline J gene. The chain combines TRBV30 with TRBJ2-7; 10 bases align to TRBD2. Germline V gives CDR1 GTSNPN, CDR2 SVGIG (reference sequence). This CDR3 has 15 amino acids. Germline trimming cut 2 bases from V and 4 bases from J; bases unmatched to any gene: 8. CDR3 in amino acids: CAWSPRASGRYEQYF. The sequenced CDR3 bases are TGTGCCTGGAGTCCTAGGGCTAGCGGGAGATACGAG. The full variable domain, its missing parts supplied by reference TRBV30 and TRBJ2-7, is SQTIHQWPATLVQPVGSPLSLECTVEGTSNPNLYWYRQAAGRGLQLLFYSVGIGQISSEVPQNLSASRPQDRQFILSSKKLLLSDSGFYLCAWSPRASGRYEQYFGPGTRLTVT.

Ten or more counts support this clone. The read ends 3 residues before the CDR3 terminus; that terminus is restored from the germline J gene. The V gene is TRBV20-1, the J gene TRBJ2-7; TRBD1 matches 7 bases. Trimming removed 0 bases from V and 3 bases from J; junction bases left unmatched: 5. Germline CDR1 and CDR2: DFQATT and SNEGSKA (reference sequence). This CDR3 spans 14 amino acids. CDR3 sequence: CSAREPGQIYEQYF. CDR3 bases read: TGCAGTGCTAGAGAGCCGGGACAGATCTACGAG.

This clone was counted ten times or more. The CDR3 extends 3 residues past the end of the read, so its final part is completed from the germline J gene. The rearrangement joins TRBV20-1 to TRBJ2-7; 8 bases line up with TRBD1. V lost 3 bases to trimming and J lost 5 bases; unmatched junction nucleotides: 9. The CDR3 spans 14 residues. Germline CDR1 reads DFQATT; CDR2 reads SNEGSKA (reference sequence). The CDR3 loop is CSARRTGKVNEQYF. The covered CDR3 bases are TGCAGTGCTAGGAGGACAGGGAAGGTTAACGAG.

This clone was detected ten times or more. The DNA read from the CDR3 is TGTGCCAGTGGGGGCGGTGGGGGCCAAGAGACC. Its translation is CASGGGGGQET. The whole CDR3 protein is CASGGGGGQETQYF. This chain links TRBV2 with TRBJ2-5, with D perhaps TRBD1 (6 bases). The sequenced fragment ends 3 residues before the CDR3 boundary, so the rest is inferred from the germline J gene. Trimming removed 9 bases at V and 1 base at J, with 15 bases between. Germline V gives CDR1 SNHLY, CDR2 FYNNEI. CDR3 length: 14 amino acids. The complete variable domain, with remaining parts taken from reference TRBV2 and TRBJ2-5, reads EPEVTQTPSHQVTQMGQEVILRCVPISNHLYFYWYRQILGQKVEFLVSFYNNEISEKSEIFDDQFSVERPDGSNFTLKIRSTKLEDSAMYFCASGGGGGQETQYFGPGTRLLVL.

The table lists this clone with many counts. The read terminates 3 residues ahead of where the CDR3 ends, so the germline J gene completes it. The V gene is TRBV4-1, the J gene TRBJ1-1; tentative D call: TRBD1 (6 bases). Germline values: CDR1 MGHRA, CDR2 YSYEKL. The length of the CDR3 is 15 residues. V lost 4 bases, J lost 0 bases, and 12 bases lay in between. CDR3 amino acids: CASSPLGGMNTEAFF. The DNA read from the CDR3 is TGCGCCAGCAGCCCCCTTGGGGGCATGAACACTGAA.

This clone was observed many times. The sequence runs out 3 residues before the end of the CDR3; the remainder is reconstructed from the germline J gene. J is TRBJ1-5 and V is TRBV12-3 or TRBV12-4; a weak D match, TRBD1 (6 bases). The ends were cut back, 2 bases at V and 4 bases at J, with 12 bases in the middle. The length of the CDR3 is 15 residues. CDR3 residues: CASSLTQGSNQPQHF. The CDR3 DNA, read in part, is TGTGCCAGCAGTTTAACGCAGGGGTCAAATCAGCCC.

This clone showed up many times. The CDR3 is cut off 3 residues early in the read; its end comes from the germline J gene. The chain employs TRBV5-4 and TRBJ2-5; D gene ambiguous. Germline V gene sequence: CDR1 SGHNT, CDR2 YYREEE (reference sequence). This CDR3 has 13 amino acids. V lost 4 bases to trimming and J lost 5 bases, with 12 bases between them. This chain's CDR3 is CASSGSLSETQYF. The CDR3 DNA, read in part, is TGTGCCAGCAGCGGCTCATTATCGGAGACC.

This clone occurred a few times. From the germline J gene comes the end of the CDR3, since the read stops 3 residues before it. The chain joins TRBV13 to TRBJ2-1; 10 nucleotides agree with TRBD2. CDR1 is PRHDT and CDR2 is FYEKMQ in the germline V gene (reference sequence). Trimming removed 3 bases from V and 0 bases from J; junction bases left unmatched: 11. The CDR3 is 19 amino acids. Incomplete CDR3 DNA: TGTGCCAGCAGCTTGACAGGGGAGGCTAGCGGGGGCTCCTACAATGAG. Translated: CASSLTGEASGGSYNE. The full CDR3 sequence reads CASSLTGEASGGSYNEQFF.

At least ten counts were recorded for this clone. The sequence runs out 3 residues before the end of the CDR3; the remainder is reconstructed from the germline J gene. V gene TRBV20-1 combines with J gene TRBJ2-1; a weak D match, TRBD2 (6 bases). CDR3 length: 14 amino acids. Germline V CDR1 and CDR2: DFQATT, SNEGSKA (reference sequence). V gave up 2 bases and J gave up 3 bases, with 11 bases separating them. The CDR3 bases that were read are TGCAGTGCTAGAAGTGGCGGGGACTACAATGAG. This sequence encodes CSARSGGDYNE. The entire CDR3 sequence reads CSARSGGDYNEQFF.

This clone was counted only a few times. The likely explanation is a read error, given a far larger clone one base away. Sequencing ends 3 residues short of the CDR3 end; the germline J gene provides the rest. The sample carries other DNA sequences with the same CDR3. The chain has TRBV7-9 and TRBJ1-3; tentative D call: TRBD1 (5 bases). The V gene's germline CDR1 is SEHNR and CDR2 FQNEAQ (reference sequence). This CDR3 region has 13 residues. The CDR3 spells CSSSGDFGNTIYF. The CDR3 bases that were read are TGTTCCAGCAGCGGGGACTTTGGAAACACC.

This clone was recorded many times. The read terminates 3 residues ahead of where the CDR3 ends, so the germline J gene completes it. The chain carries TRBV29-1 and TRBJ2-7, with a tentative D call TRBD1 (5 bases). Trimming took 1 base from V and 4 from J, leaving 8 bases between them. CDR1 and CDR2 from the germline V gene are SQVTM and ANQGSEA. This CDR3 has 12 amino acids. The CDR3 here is CSVEGQQYEQYF. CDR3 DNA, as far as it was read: TGCAGCGTTGAAGGACAGCAATACGAG.

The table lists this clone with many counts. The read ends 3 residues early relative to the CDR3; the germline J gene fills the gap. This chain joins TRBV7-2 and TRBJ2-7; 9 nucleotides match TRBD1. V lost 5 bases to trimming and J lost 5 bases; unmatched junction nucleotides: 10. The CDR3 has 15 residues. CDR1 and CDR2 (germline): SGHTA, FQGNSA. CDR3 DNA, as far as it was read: TGTGCCAGCAGCGTCCGACCGGGACAGGGTGACGAG. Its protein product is CASSVRPGQGDE. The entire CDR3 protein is CASSVRPGQGDEQYF.

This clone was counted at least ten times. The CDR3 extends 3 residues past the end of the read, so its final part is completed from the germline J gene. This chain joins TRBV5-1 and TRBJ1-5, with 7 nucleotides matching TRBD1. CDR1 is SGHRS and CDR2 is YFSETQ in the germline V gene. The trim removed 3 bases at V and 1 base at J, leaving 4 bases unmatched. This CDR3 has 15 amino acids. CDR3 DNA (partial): TGCGCCAGCAGCTCGACAGGGTCGAGCAATCAGCCC. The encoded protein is CASSSTGSSNQP. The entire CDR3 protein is CASSSTGSSNQPQHF.

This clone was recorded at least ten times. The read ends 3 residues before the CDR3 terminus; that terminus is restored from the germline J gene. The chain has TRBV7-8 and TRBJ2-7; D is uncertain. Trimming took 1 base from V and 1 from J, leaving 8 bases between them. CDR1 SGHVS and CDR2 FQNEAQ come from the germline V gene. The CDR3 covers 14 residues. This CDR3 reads CASSLVLTSYEQYF. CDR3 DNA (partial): TGTGCCAGCAGCTTAGTGCTGACATCCTACGAG.